This entry is about one T cell receptor beta chain. What it binds is unknown. The data stem from a study of T cell responses to AZD1222 COVID-19 vaccine. Looking at the study overall: Pooled together were second doses at about 4 or about 12 weeks. Study-level results: Donors in the cohort were predominantly white British and more often female, and clonal diversity was possibly underestimated. Compared with day 0, the breadth and depth of the Spike-specific TCR repertoire rose significantly after two doses of AZD1222. Seropositive status at baseline applied to only five or six AZD1222 recipients.

The CDR3 totals 13 residues. V dropped 5 bases and J dropped 1 base, with 9 bases sitting between them. Germline-derived CDR1 and CDR2 are SGHRS and YFSETQ. Sequencing was performed with immunoSEQ multiplex PCR; in TCRdb, only in-frame clones are kept and a portion is missing. This sample has roughly 170,000 clones, with about nine tenths found just once. The sequence derives from an adult in good health. The rearrangement links TRBV5-1 to TRBJ2-5, with D uncertain. Sequencing was performed on peripheral blood, taken on day 0 of AZD1222 vaccination. The CDR3 sequence: CASRNGLQETQYF. The CDR3 coding sequence is TGCGCCAGCAGGAACGGGCTCCAAGAGACCCAGTACTTC.